The 14 T cell receptor beta chains below all came from one sample that was sequenced in a study of CD8 T cells in ankylosing spondylitis. TCRdb redid the calling of the 5' RACE reads with MiXCR, one entry per CDR3 protein. The sample lists approximately 100,000 distinct CDR3 sequences; 24% were seen once. The source material was synovial fluid, either unsorted or a sorted T cell fraction (not recorded which). The receptors were gathered from a male donor with ankylosing spondylitis.

This clonotype was recorded many times. CDR3 in amino acids: CSGQPGLALETQYF. The CDR3 bases are TGCAGTGGACAGCCGGGATTAGCGTTGGAGACCCAGTACTTC. V usage is TRBV20-1 and J usage is TRBJ2-5, with D perhaps matching TRBD1 or TRBD2 (5 bases each). Between the trimmed V and J ends, which lost 7 bases and 5 bases, there was a span of 20 bases. Per germline, CDR1 DFQATT and CDR2 SNEGSKA (reference sequence). The CDR3 contains 14 residues.

This clonotype has ten or more counts. The J gene is TRBJ2-7, the V gene TRBV5-1; possible D gene TRBD1, 7 bases. Trimming shortened V by 0 bases and J by 3 bases, and 13 bases separated the two germline ends. This CDR3 spans 15 amino acids. Germline V gene data show CDR1 as SGHRS and CDR2 as YFSETQ. For the CDR3, the DNA is TGCGCCAGCAGCTTGGACCAGGGGGGTGTCTACGAGCAGTACGTC. Translating gives CASSLDQGGVYEQYV.

The V and J genes are TRBV29-1 and TRBJ2-2, with D perhaps matching TRBD2 (6 bases). Trimming pared 5 bases from V and 1 base from J, leaving 11 bases between. Germline assignment: CDR1 SQVTM and CDR2 ANQGSEA. CDR3 length: 14 residues. For the CDR3, the DNA is TGCAGCGTTTTCGGCGGGGTGAACACCGGGGAGCTGTTTTTT. Amino acid sequence: CSVFGGVNTGELFF.

This clonotype has ten or more counts. This chain links TRBV20-1 with TRBJ2-5, with 9 bases aligning to TRBD2. The CDR3 loop spans 13 amino acids. Germline CDR1 reads DFQATT; CDR2 reads SNEGSKA (reference sequence). The J segment lost 5 bases and the V segment lost 4 bases, leaving 5 bases of the junction unmatched. The CDR3 DNA reads as TGCAGTGCTATAGCGGGAGTCTGGGAGACCCAGTACTTC. This translates into CSAIAGVWETQYF.

This clonotype was counted many times. The gene calls are TRBV29-1 and TRBJ1-2; 7 bases are shared with TRBD1. The V and J ends lost 7 bases and 3 bases, in that order; junction bases with no gene match: 5. The CDR3 extends over 12 amino acids. Germline lookup yields CDR1 SQVTM and CDR2 ANQGSEA. Written as DNA, the CDR3 is TGCAGCGGGAGACAGGGTCACTATGGCTACACCTTC. Encoded protein: CSGRQGHYGYTF.

This clonotype was counted a few times. V and J are TRBV5-5 and TRBJ2-7; D is unclear. The germline V gene has CDR1 SGHKS and CDR2 YYEKEE (reference sequence). The CDR3 runs 16 residues. With 4 bases removed from V and 0 bases from J, the gap between germline ends came to 17 bases. The CDR3 here is CASSPGVGVNSYEQYV. In DNA, the CDR3 is TGTGCCAGCAGCCCTGGGGTGGGCGTTAACTCCTACGAGCAGTACGTC.

This clonotype was seen more than once but under ten times. This sequence joins TRBV14 and TRBJ2-7; no reliable D call. The CDR3 is 11 residues long. V lost 4 bases, J lost 6 bases, and 7 bases lay in between. CDR1 is SGHDN, CDR2 FVKESK, per germline. CDR3 in amino acids: CASSLHSEQYF. The CDR3 DNA sequence: TGTGCCAGCAGCCTCCACTCCGAGCAGTACTTC.

V gene TRBV18 combines with J gene TRBJ1-4; D might be TRBD1 (5 bases). Trimming cost V 2 bases and J 6 bases, with 10 bases left between them. CDR3 size: 14 residues. Germline CDR1 and CDR2: KGHSH and LQKENI. The DNA of the CDR3 is TGTGCCAGCTCACCAAGCGACAGTTATGAAAAACTGTTTTTT. Protein: CASSPSDSYEKLFF.

This clonotype was recorded a few times. This chain uses TRBV5-1 with TRBJ2-1, with D possibly TRBD1 on 5 matching bases. Trimming removed 4 bases from V and 4 bases from J, with 15 bases in between. Looked up from germline, CDR1 is SGHRS and CDR2 is YFSETQ. The CDR3 has 15 residues. CDR3 amino acids: CASSLQDSFYNEQFF. As DNA, the CDR3 is TGCGCCAGCAGCCTGCAAGACAGTTTTTACAATGAGCAGTTCTTC.

This clonotype has only a few counts. The CDR3 loop reads CASSLDGQGEAFF. The CDR3 bases are TGCGCCAGCAGCTTGGATGGACAGGGAGAAGCTTTCTTT. V is TRBV5-1 and J is TRBJ1-1; TRBD1 matches 8 bases. The germline CDR1 and CDR2 sequences are SGHRS and YFSETQ. V lost 0 bases to trimming and J lost 8 bases; unmatched junction nucleotides: 3. CDR3 length equals 13 residues.

The chain employs TRBV3-1 and TRBJ2-3; maybe TRBD2 (6 bases). CDR3 size: 16 residues. Germline V lookup: CDR1 LGHDT, CDR2 YNNKEL (reference sequence). Deletions cut 4 bases from V and 0 bases from J, with 14 bases between. As DNA, the CDR3 is TGTGCCAGCAGCCCCGGACTAATCACTAGCACAGATACGCAGTATTTT. Protein sequence: CASSPGLITSTDTQYF.

V gene TRBV10-3 combines with J gene TRBJ2-1, with 7 bases lining up with TRBD2. Germline CDR1 and CDR2: ENHRY and SYGVKD. V shed 4 bases and J 3 bases; nucleotides not matched to a gene: 6. The CDR3 extends over 15 amino acids. Here the CDR3 reads CAISGLADNYNEQFF. CDR3 in DNA: TGTGCCATCAGTGGGCTAGCGGACAACTACAATGAGCAGTTCTTC.

This clonotype was observed at least ten times. The rearrangement links TRBV18 to TRBJ1-5; D not certain. This CDR3 region has 13 residues. Trimming took off 5 bases at V and 4 bases at J, with 9 bases between the two ends. Germline CDR1 reads KGHSH; CDR2 reads LQKENI. The CDR3 sequence: CASSRDGNQPQHF. DNA of the CDR3: TGTGCCAGCTCAAGGGATGGTAATCAGCCCCAGCATTTT.

This clonotype has only a few counts. CDR3 residues: CALRSDSTYGYTF. The CDR3 region has the DNA TGTGCCCTCCGATCCGACAGCACCTATGGCTACACCTTC. The chain recombines TRBV10-3 with TRBJ1-2; perhaps TRBD1 as D (5 bases). CDR3 length: 13 residues. In germline, CDR1 is ENHRY, CDR2 SYGVKD. V lost 11 bases, J lost 4 bases, and 17 bases lay in between.